The 20 T cell receptor beta chains reported below all come from one sample, sequenced in a study. TCRdb re-called the RT-PCR reads through MiXCR, storing one row per CDR3 protein. The profile shows 550,000 to 750,000 distinct CDR3 sequences, approximately 15% of them singletons. The sequencing sample was made of memory CD4+ T cells from blood. Receptor source: a female donor in good health, serving as a healthy control.

This clonotype was picked up a small number of times. The chain combines TRBV18 with TRBJ2-4, with D unresolved. In germline, CDR1 is KGHSH, CDR2 LQKENI. Trimming removed 0 bases from V and 8 bases from J, with 8 bases in between. This CDR3 contains 13 residues. CDR3 loop: CASSPPGRDIQYF. The CDR3 DNA is TGTGCCAGCTCACCACCGGGCAGAGACATTCAGTACTTC. The full variable domain, with the rest looked up from reference TRBV18 and TRBJ2-4, is NAGVMQNPRHLVRRRGQEARLRCSPMKGHSHVYWYRQLPEEGLKFMVYLQKENIIDESGMPKERFSAEFPKEGPSILRIQQVVRGDSAAYFCASSPPGRDIQYFGAGTRLSVL.

The CDR3 DNA follows: TGTGCCTGGATTACAGGGAGAGTTGGCTACACCTTC. Protein: CAWITGRVGYTF. The chain combines TRBV30 with TRBJ1-2; D possibly corresponds to TRBD1 (6 bases). The CDR3 contains 12 residues. V was cut by 4 bases and J by 7 bases, with 13 bases left in between. CDR1 is GTSNPN, CDR2 SVGIG, per germline (reference sequence).

The count of this clonotype is one. It may be a read error: a sequence one base away is much more abundant. The chain combines TRBV15 with TRBJ2-1; D gene ambiguous. CDR1 LNHNV and CDR2 YYDKDF come from the germline V gene (reference sequence). The CDR3 runs 14 residues. The CDR3: CATSRVVSDNEKFF. In DNA form, the CDR3 reads TGTGCCACCAGCAGAGTGGTAAGCGACAATGAGAAGTTCTTC.

In its sample, this clonotype was seen a few times. J is TRBJ1-4 and V is TRBV7-2; D might be TRBD1 (6 bases). Germline V gene sequence: CDR1 SGHTA, CDR2 FQGNSA. Trimming stripped 2 bases from V and 7 bases from J, with 17 bases between. The CDR3 totals 16 residues. DNA for the CDR3: TGTGCCAGCAGCTTAAGGGAAGGGGGGCGGTCTGAAAAACTGTTTTTT. Its protein is CASSLREGGRSEKLFF.

The V and J genes are TRBV18 and TRBJ2-3; no definite D call. The CDR3 has 15 amino acids. Germline V gene data show CDR1 as KGHSH and CDR2 as LQKENI. The V end was cut by 2 bases, the J end by 0 bases, with 9 bases between. The CDR3 DNA follows: TGTGCCAGCTCACCATGGCAGTCTAGCACAGATACGCAGTATTTT. Encoded protein: CASSPWQSSTDTQYF.

This clonotype has just a few counts. The chain recombines TRBV7-2 with TRBJ2-3; the D call may be TRBD1 or TRBD2 (6 bases each). Per the germline V gene, CDR1 is SGHTA and CDR2 is FQGNSA. The V and J ends lost 2 bases and 2 bases respectively, with 11 bases between them. The CDR3 has 15 amino acids. The CDR3 DNA follows: TGTGCCAGCAGCTTAATGGCGGGACACACAGATACGCAGTATTTT. It yields the protein CASSLMAGHTDTQYF. Together with reference TRBV7-2 and TRBJ2-3, the CDR3 gives the full variable domain: GAGVSQSPSNKVTEKGKDVELRCDPISGHTALYWYRQSLGQGLEFLIYFQGNSAPDKSGLPSDRFSAERTGGSVSTLTIQRTQQEDSAVYLCASSLMAGHTDTQYFGPGTRLTVL.

This clonotype has more than one count but fewer than ten. This chain connects TRBV20-1 to TRBJ1-2; possibly TRBD1 for D (5 bases). CDR1 DFQATT and CDR2 SNEGSKA come from the germline V gene (reference sequence). The CDR3 extends over 15 amino acids. V was pared by 0 bases and J by 6 bases, with 17 bases between. The CDR3 DNA is TGCAGTGCTAGAGATCGTAGGGCAGGGTTTAATGGCTACACCTTC. It yields the protein CSARDRRAGFNGYTF.

This clonotype was seen a handful of times. The genes are TRBV29-1 and TRBJ2-3, with D perhaps matching TRBD1 (6 bases). Per germline, CDR1 SQVTM and CDR2 ANQGSEA. The CDR3 consists of 13 residues. The germline V and J ends were trimmed by 6 bases and 1 base, with 11 bases remaining between them. The CDR3 DNA is TGCAGCGTCACAGGGTTGGGCACAGATACGCAGTATTTT. Translated: CSVTGLGTDTQYF.

The rearrangement joins TRBV7-8 to TRBJ2-7, with D maybe TRBD1 (5 bases). V dropped 5 bases and J dropped 2 bases, with 10 bases sitting between them. Germline CDR1 and CDR2: SGHVS and FQNEAQ. CDR3 length equals 13 residues. CDR3 residues: CASSPWTTYEQYF. For the CDR3, the DNA is TGTGCCAGCAGCCCATGGACAACCTACGAGCAGTACTTC.

This clonotype has only a few counts. The chain uses TRBV29-1 and TRBJ1-6, with D possibly TRBD1 on 5 matching bases. The V end was cut by 7 bases, the J end by 0 bases, with 16 bases between. The germline V gene encodes CDR1 SQVTM and CDR2 ANQGSEA. The CDR3 spans 16 residues. CDR3 in amino acids: CSARFDRSSYNSPLHF. DNA of the CDR3: TGCAGCGCCCGATTCGACAGAAGCTCCTATAATTCACCCCTCCACTTT.

This clonotype has at least ten counts. The chain is built from TRBV20-1 and TRBJ2-1, with a tentative D call TRBD2 (6 bases). Germline V gene lookup returns CDR1 DFQATT and CDR2 SNEGSKA (reference sequence). The CDR3 extends over 15 amino acids. The V end was cut by 2 bases, the J end by 0 bases, with 11 bases between. In DNA, the CDR3 is TGCAGTGCTAGACTCCGGGGGAGCTCCTACAATGAGCAGTTCTTC. It yields the protein CSARLRGSSYNEQFF.

This clonotype was observed at least ten times. The V gene is TRBV29-1, the J gene TRBJ2-5; maybe TRBD2 (6 bases). Germline CDR1 is SQVTM and CDR2 is ANQGSEA. The CDR3 is made up of 12 amino acids. Trimming took 7 bases from V and 0 from J, leaving 9 bases between them. The CDR3 sequence: CSGLGYQETQYF. CDR3 nucleotides: TGCAGCGGACTAGGCTACCAAGAGACCCAGTACTTC.

This chain links TRBV20-1 with TRBJ1-5; perhaps TRBD1 as D (5 bases). This CDR3 contains 15 residues. V was clipped by 3 bases and J by 4 bases, with 16 bases between them. Germline CDR1 DFQATT, CDR2 SNEGSKA (reference sequence). For the CDR3, the DNA is TGCAGTGCTAGCCTCCCCGCTGGGGGAAATCAGCCCCAGCATTTT. This translates into CSASLPAGGNQPQHF.

This sequence joins TRBV11-2 and TRBJ1-3; unclear D gene. Trimming took off 3 bases at V and 2 bases at J, with 8 bases between the two ends. Germline V gene data show CDR1 as SGHAT and CDR2 as FQNNGV. This CDR3 is 14 amino acids long. The CDR3 region has the DNA TGTGCCAGCAGCTTGTACGGGGCTGGAAACACCATATATTTT. This translates into CASSLYGAGNTIYF.

The J gene is TRBJ2-1, the V gene TRBV3-1; TRBD1 is a possible D gene (6 bases). Germline assignment: CDR1 LGHDT and CDR2 YNNKEL (reference sequence). Trimming removed 4 bases at V and 7 bases at J, with 14 bases between. The CDR3 loop spans 14 amino acids. CDR3 DNA sequence: TGTGCCAGCAGCCCCAGACTAACAGGGAATGAGCAGTTCTTC. Its translation is CASSPRLTGNEQFF.

This clonotype was detected only a few times. The chain joins TRBV5-1 to TRBJ2-5, with D perhaps matching TRBD1 or TRBD2 (5 bases each). Germline CDR1 and CDR2: SGHRS and YFSETQ. This CDR3 is built from 16 residues. V was clipped by 4 bases and J by 2 bases, with 18 bases between them. The CDR3, as DNA: TGCGCCAGCAGCAGCCCCCGGGACGGAGAGCAAGAGACCCAGTACTTC. It specifies CASSSPRDGEQETQYF.

In its sample, this clonotype was seen a few times. The V gene is TRBV11-1, the J gene TRBJ1-6; perhaps TRBD1 as D (5 bases). The germline gives CDR1 SGHAT, CDR2 FQDESV (reference sequence). CDR3 size: 14 residues. Trimming removed 3 bases at V and 8 bases at J, with 11 bases between. CDR3 nucleotides: TGTGCCAGCAGCTTGGGGGTGAGGGATTCACCCCTCCACTTT. Its translation is CASSLGVRDSPLHF.

The chain joins TRBV12-3 or TRBV12-4 to TRBJ1-2; D gene ambiguous. The CDR3 runs 14 residues. With 2 bases removed from V and 8 bases from J, the gap between germline ends came to 15 bases. The CDR3 region has the DNA TGTGCCAGCAGTTTAATCGGCCTGGATGGGGGCTACACCTTC. Its translation is CASSLIGLDGGYTF.

This clonotype was seen a handful of times. The chain has TRBV30 and TRBJ1-1; maybe TRBD1 (6 bases). Germline V lookup: CDR1 GTSNPN, CDR2 SVGIG (reference sequence). Trimming shortened V by 0 bases and J by 4 bases, and 12 bases separated the two germline ends. This CDR3 has 14 residues. For the CDR3, the DNA is TGTGCCTGGAGTGTACAGGGAGGGACCACTGAAGCTTTCTTT. Amino acids: CAWSVQGGTTEAFF.

This clonotype has only a few counts. The J gene is TRBJ2-2, the V gene TRBV20-1; no definite D call. V was shortened by 1 base and J by 1 base, with 4 bases between the two germline ends. Germline CDR1 DFQATT, CDR2 SNEGSKA (reference sequence). The CDR3 loop spans 13 amino acids. CDR3: CSARGQNTGELFF. The CDR3 bases are TGCAGTGCTAGAGGACAGAACACCGGGGAGCTGTTTTTT.